This TCR beta chain was sequenced in a study of cytomegalovirus exposure and HLA in healthy donors. Germline-derived CDR1 and CDR2 are SGHAT and FQNNGV. V gave up 0 bases and J gave up 5 bases; unmatched junction bases: 8. This CDR3 is 16 amino acids long. Overall study findings and caveats: Analyses of presence/absence relied on an assumption of roughly uniform sequencing depth across donors. TCR beta V- and J-gene trimming was later associated with a missense DCLRE1C variant.

The study ran its PCR with 60 Vbeta and 13 Jbeta primers. In the original analysis: Later, an analysis found 80 million or so unique TCR beta chains, and 8.5 million to 12 million of these were shared. Produced via immunoSEQ multiplex PCR; TCRdb's table is partial and in-frame only. V and J calls and clone size come straight from that table; D and trimming were deduced from the DNA. Its listing shows roughly 70,000 clones. Comment on this clone: Its antigen remains unknown.

The TCR was taken from a man in his forties or fifties in good health and CMV-seronegative. The chain has TRBV11-2 and TRBJ2-7, with 9 bases matching TRBD1. The sample taken for sequencing was PBMCs. Here the CDR3 reads CASSLDSGQGTHEQYF. In nucleotides, the CDR3 is TGTGCCAGCAGCTTAGATAGCGGACAGGGGACTCACGAGCAGTACTTC.